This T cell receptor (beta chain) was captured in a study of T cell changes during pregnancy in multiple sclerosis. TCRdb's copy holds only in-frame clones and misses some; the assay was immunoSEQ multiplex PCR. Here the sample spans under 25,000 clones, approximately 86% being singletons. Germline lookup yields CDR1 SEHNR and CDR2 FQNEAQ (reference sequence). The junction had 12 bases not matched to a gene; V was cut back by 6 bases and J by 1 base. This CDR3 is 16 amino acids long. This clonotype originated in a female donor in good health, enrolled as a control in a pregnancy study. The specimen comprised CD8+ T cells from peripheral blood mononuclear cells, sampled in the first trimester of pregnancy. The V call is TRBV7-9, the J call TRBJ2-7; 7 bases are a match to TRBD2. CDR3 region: CASRPTSARLSYEQYF. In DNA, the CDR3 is TGTGCCAGCAGACCTACTAGCGCCCGCCTTTCCTACGAGCAGTACTTC.